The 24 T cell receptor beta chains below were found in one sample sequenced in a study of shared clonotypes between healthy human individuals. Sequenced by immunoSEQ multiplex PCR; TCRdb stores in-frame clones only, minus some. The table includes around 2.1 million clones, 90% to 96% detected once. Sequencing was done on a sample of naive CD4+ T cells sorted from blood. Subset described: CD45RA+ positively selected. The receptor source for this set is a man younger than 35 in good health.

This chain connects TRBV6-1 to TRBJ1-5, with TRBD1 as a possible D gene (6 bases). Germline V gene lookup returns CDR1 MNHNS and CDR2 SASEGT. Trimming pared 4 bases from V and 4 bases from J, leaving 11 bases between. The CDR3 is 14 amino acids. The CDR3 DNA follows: TGTGCCAGCAGTGCCTGGGACATGAATCAGCCCCAGCATTTT. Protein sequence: CASSAWDMNQPQHF.

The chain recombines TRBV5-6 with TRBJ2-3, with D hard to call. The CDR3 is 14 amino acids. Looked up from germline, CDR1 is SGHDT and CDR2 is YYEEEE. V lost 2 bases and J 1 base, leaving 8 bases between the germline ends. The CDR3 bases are TGTGCCAGCAGCTTTGGGCAGCGCACAGATACGCAGTATTTT. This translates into CASSFGQRTDTQYF.

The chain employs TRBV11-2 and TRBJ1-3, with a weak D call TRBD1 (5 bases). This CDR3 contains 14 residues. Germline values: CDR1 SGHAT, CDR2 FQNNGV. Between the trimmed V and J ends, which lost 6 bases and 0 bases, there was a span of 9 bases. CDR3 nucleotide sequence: TGTGCCAGCAGGCGTCAGGGCTCTGGAAACACCATATATTTT. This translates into CASRRQGSGNTIYF.

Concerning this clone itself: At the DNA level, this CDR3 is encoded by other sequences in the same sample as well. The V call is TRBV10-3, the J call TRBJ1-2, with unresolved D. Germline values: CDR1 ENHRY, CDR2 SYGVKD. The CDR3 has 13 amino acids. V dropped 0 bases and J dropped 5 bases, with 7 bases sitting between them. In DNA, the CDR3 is TGTGCCATCAGTGAGTCACGGGGTTATGGCTACACCTTC. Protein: CAISESRGYGYTF.

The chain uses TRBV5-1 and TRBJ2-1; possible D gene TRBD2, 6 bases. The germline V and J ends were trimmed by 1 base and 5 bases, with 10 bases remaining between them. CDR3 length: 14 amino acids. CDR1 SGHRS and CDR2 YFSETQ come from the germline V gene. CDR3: CASSLTGGNNEQFF. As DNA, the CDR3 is TGCGCCAGCAGCTTGACCGGGGGTAACAATGAGCAGTTCTTC. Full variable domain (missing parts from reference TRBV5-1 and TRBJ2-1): KAGVTQTPRYLIKTRGQQVTLSCSPISGHRSVSWYQQTPGQGLQFLFEYFSETQRNKGNFPGRFSGRQFSNSRSEMNVSTLELGDSALYLCASSLTGGNNEQFFGPGTRLTVL.

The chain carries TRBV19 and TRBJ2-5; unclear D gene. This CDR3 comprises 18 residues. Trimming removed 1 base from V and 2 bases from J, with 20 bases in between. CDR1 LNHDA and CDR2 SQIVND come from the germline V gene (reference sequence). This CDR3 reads CASSIARSIQRHQETQYF. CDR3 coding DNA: TGTGCCAGTAGTATAGCCCGGAGCATACAGAGGCATCAAGAGACCCAGTACTTC.

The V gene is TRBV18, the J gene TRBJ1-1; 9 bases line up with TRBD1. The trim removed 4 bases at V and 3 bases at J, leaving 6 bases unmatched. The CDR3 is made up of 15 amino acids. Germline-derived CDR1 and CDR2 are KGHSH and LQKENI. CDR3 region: CASSRLQGAHTEAFF. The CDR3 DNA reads TGTGCCAGCTCACGTTTACAGGGGGCCCACACTGAAGCTTTCTTT.

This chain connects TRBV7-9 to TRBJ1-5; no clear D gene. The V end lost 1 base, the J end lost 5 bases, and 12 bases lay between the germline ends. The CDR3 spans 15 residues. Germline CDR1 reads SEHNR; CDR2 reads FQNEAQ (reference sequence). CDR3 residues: CASSLGTASDQPQHF. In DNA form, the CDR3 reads TGTGCCAGCAGCTTAGGGACGGCGAGCGATCAGCCCCAGCATTTT. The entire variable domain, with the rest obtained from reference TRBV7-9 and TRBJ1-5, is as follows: DTGVSQNPRHKITKRGQNVTFRCDPISEHNRLYWYRQTLGQGPEFLTYFQNEAQLEKSRLLSDRFSAERPKGSFSTLEIQRTEQGDSAMYLCASSLGTASDQPQHFGDGTRLSIL.

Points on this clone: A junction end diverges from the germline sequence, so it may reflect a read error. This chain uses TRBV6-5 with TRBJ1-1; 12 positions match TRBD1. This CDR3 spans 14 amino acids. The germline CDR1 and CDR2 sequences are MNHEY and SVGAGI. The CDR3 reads CASSVAGTGGPLSF. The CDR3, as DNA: TGTGCCAGCAGTGTTGCCGGGACAGGGGGCCCACTAAGCTTT.

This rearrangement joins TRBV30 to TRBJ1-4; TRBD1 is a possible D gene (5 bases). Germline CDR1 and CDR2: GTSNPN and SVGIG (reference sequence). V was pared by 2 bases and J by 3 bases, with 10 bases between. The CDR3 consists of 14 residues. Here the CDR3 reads CAWSLDSSNEKLFF. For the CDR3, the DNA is TGTGCCTGGAGTTTAGACAGCTCTAATGAAAAACTGTTTTTT.

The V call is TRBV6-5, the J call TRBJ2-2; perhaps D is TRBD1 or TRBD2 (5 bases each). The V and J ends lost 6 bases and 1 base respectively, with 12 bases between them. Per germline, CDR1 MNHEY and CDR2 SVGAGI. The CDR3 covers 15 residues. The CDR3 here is CASRARGGNTGELFF. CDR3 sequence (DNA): TGTGCCAGCAGGGCCCGTGGGGGGAACACCGGGGAGCTGTTTTTT.

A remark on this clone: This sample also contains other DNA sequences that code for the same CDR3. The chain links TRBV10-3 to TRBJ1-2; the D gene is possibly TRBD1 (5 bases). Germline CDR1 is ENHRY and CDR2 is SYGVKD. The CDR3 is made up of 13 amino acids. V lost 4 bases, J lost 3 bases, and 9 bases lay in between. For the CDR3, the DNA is TGTGCCATCAGTGGTCAGGGTCACTATGGCTACACCTTC. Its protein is CAISGQGHYGYTF.

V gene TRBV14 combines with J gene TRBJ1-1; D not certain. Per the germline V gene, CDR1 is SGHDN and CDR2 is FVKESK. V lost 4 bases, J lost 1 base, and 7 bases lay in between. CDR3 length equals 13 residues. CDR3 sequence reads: CASSPSPNTEAFF. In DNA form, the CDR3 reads TGTGCCAGCAGCCCGTCCCCGAACACTGAAGCTTTCTTT.

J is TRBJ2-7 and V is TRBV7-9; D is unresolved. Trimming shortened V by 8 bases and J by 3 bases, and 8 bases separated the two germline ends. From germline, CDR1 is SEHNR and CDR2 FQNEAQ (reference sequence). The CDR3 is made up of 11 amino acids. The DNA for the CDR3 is TGTGCCAGCGGACGGAACTACGAGCAGTACTTC. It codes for CASGRNYEQYF.

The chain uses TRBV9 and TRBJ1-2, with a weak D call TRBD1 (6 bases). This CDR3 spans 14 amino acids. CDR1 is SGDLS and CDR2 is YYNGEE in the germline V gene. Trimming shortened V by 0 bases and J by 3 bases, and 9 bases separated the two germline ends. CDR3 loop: CASSVVEGDYGYTF. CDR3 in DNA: TGTGCCAGCAGCGTAGTAGAGGGGGACTATGGCTACACCTTC.

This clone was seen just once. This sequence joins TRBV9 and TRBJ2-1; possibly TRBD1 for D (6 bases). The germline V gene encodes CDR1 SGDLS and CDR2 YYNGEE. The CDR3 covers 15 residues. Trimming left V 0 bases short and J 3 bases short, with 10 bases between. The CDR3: CASSVGTGYYNEQFF. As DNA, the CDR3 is TGTGCCAGCAGCGTAGGCACAGGGTACTACAATGAGCAGTTCTTC.

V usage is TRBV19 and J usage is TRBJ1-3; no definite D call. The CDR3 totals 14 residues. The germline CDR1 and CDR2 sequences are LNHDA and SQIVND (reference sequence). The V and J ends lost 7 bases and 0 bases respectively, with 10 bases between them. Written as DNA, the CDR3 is TGTGCCAGTACAACAGTTCTCTCTGGAAACACCATATATTTT. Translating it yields CASTTVLSGNTIYF.

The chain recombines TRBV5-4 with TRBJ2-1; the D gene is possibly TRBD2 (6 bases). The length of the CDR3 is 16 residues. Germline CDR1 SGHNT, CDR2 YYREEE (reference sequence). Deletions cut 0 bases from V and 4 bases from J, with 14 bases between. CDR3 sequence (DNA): TGTGCCAGCAGCTTGGATATGGCGGGAATATACAATGAGCAGTTCTTC. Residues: CASSLDMAGIYNEQFF.

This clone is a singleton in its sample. Here the CDR3 reads CASSPKLAGHQETQYF. As DNA, the CDR3 is TGTGCCAGCAGTCCAAAACTAGCGGGGCACCAAGAGACCCAGTACTTC. This chain connects TRBV28 to TRBJ2-5, with 10 bases matching TRBD2. The germline V gene has CDR1 MDHEN and CDR2 SYDVKM. The length of the CDR3 is 16 residues. Germline trimming cut 5 bases from V and 0 bases from J; bases unmatched to any gene: 6.

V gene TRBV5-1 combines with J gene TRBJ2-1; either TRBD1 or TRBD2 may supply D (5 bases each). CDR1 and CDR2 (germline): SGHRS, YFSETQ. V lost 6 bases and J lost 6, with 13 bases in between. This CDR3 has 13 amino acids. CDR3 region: CASKEDTGNEQFF. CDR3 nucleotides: TGCGCCAGCAAGGAGGACACGGGCAATGAGCAGTTCTTC.

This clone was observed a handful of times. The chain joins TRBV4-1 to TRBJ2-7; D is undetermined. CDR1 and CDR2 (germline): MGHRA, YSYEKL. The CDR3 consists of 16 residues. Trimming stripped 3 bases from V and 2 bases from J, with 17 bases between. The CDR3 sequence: CASSQSRVLWTYEQYF. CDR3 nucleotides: TGCGCCAGCAGCCAGTCTAGGGTCCTCTGGACCTACGAGCAGTACTTC.

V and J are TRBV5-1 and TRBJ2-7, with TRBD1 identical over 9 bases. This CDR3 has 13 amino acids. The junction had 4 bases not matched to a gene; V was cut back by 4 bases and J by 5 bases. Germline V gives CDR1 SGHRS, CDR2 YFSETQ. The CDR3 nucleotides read TGCGCCAGCAGCAACCGGGACAGGGACGAGCAGTACTTC. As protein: CASSNRDRDEQYF.

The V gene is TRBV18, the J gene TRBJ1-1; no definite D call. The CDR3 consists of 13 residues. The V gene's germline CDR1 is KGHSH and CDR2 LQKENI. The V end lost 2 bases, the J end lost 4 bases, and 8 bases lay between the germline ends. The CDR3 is CASSPGVSTEAFF. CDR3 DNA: TGTGCCAGCTCACCAGGGGTGAGCACTGAAGCTTTCTTT.

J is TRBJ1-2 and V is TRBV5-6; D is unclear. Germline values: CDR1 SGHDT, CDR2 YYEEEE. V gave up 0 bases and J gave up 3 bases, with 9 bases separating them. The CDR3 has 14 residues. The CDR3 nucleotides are TGTGCCAGCAGCTTGGGACGCGGATACTATGGCTACACCTTC. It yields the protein CASSLGRGYYGYTF.